The 12 T cell receptor beta chains below come from one sample, sequenced in a study of T cell responses to AZD1222 COVID-19 vaccine. Data came from immunoSEQ multiplex PCR; TCRdb stores just in-frame clones and leaves some out. The data contain under 200,000 clones, roughly 89% of them singletons. Here the sequenced sample was peripheral blood, taken 28 days after the second AZD1222 dose. The receptors originated from an adult who received the AZD1222 COVID-19 vaccine.

This rearrangement joins TRBV21-1 to TRBJ1-1. TRBV21-1 is given as a pseudogene. The CDR3 has 16 amino acids. The CDR3 sequence is CASSKEGREGNTEAFF. For the CDR3, the DNA is TGTGCCAGCAGCAAAGAAGGCAGGGAGGGAAACACTGAAGCTTTCTTT.

V usage is TRBV13 and J usage is TRBJ1-1; D gene uncertain. This CDR3 has 14 residues. V was cut by 0 bases and J by 11 bases, with 16 bases left in between. Germline V gene sequence: CDR1 PRHDT, CDR2 FYEKMQ (reference sequence). CDR3: CASSLGRPTRRAFF. Written as DNA, the CDR3 is TGTGCCAGCAGCTTAGGCCGGCCCACTCGGCGGGCTTTCTTT.

The V call is TRBV15, the J call TRBJ1-6; no clear D. The CDR3 totals 13 residues. V was trimmed by 0 bases and J by 9 bases, leaving 6 bases between them. Germline V CDR1 and CDR2: LNHNV, YYDKDF (reference sequence). The CDR3 protein is CATSRDRRSPLHF. CDR3 nucleotides: TGTGCCACCAGCAGAGATCGACGTTCACCCCTCCACTTT.

This clone came up a few times. The V and J genes are TRBV11-2 and TRBJ1-2; possible D gene TRBD1, 5 bases. CDR1 and CDR2 from the germline V gene are SGHAT and FQNNGV. Between the trimmed V and J ends, which lost 5 bases and 2 bases, there was a span of 15 bases. CDR3 size: 15 residues. The CDR3 protein is CASSLRGIKNYGYTF. CDR3 nucleotides: TGTGCCAGCAGCCTCCGGGGGATTAAGAACTATGGCTACACCTTC.

The chain links TRBV6-5 to TRBJ2-3; D ambiguous. The CDR3 runs 13 residues. In germline, CDR1 is MNHEY, CDR2 SVGAGI. V was clipped by 5 bases and J by 1 base, with 7 bases between them. CDR3 bases: TGTGCCAGCAGTCCCCCGGGCACAGATACGCAGTATTTT. It encodes CASSPPGTDTQYF.

The chain uses TRBV4-2 and TRBJ2-1; 12 bases are a match to TRBD2. Unmatched junction bases numbered 9, after V lost 4 bases and J lost 8 bases. Germline CDR1 reads LGHNA; CDR2 reads YNFKEQ. CDR3 length: 16 amino acids. The chain's CDR3 is CASSRGTSGSPDEQFF. The DNA for the CDR3 is TGTGCCAGCAGCCGCGGGACTAGCGGGTCCCCAGATGAGCAGTTCTTC.

The chain has TRBV27 and TRBJ2-7; D tentatively reads TRBD1 or TRBD2 (6 bases each). The CDR3 is 14 residues long. Germline values: CDR1 MNHEY, CDR2 SMNVEV (reference sequence). V lost 2 bases and J 2 bases, leaving 10 bases between the germline ends. This CDR3 reads CASSLGGPTYEQYF. CDR3 in DNA: TGTGCCAGCAGTTTAGGGGGGCCTACCTACGAGCAGTACTTC.

The chain combines TRBV18 with TRBJ1-5, with 9 bases matching TRBD1. Germline V CDR1 and CDR2: KGHSH, LQKENI. The CDR3 spans 15 residues. The ends lost 3 bases at V and 5 bases at J; junction bases unmatched: 5. CDR3 in amino acids: CASSPRTGADQPQHF. In nucleotides, the CDR3 is TGTGCCAGCTCACCCCGGACAGGGGCCGATCAGCCCCAGCATTTT.

Comment on this clone: This specimen includes other DNA sequences encoding the same CDR3. This chain links TRBV5-1 with TRBJ2-7; unclear D gene. This CDR3 has 14 amino acids. The V gene's germline CDR1 is SGHRS and CDR2 YFSETQ. V lost 0 bases and J 2 bases, leaving 9 bases between the germline ends. In DNA form, the CDR3 reads TGCGCCAGCAGCTTGGACGGCTACCCCTACGAGCAGTACTTC. Its translation is CASSLDGYPYEQYF.

Here the CDR3 reads CASSTVGDAQYF. The CDR3, as DNA: TGTGCCAGCAGCACGGTGGGAGATGCGCAGTACTTC. This sequence joins TRBV13 and TRBJ2-7; D perhaps matches TRBD2 (5 bases). This CDR3 is 12 amino acids long. V lost 5 bases and J lost 9, with 14 bases in between. CDR1 and CDR2 from the germline V gene are PRHDT and FYEKMQ (reference sequence).

The CDR3 DNA reads as TGTGCCAGCAGCTCACCCACGGGGTGGCAAAACACCGGGGAGCTGTTTTTT. Amino acids: CASSSPTGWQNTGELFF. The chain recombines TRBV7-9 with TRBJ2-2, with D maybe TRBD2 (5 bases). Trimming cost V 4 bases and J 2 bases, with 17 bases left between them. The length of the CDR3 is 17 residues. Germline V gene data show CDR1 as SEHNR and CDR2 as FQNEAQ (reference sequence).

The rearrangement uses TRBV3-1 (or the pseudogene TRBV3-2) and TRBJ1-3; perhaps TRBD1 as D (6 bases). The V end lost 4 bases, the J end lost 0 bases, and 10 bases lay between the germline ends. CDR1 is LGHDT and CDR2 is YNNKEL in the germline V gene (reference sequence). CDR3 length: 15 amino acids. CDR3 bases: TGTGCCAGCAGCCCACAGGGTTCCTCTGGAAACACCATATATTTT. Translation gives CASSPQGSSGNTIYF.